This TCR beta chain was observed in a study of T cell changes during pregnancy in multiple sclerosis. The repertoire was sequenced with immunoSEQ multiplex PCR; TCRdb's copy has only in-frame clones and lacks some. The sample contains approximately 29,000 clones, roughly 89% of which appear only once. After removal of 7 bases from V and 1 base from J, the junction contained 12 bases not matched to a gene. The length of the CDR3 is 17 residues. In germline, CDR1 is MDHEN, CDR2 SYDVKM. This clonotype was obtained from a female donor with multiple sclerosis, enrolled in a pregnancy study. This chain uses TRBV28 with TRBJ2-7; 11 bases map to TRBD1. The sequencing here drew on CD4+ T cells from peripheral blood mononuclear cells, taken in the second trimester of pregnancy. CDR3 amino acids: CASIFNPGQGGSYEQYF. For the CDR3, the DNA is TGTGCCAGCATTTTCAATCCGGGACAGGGGGGTTCCTACGAGCAGTACTTC.